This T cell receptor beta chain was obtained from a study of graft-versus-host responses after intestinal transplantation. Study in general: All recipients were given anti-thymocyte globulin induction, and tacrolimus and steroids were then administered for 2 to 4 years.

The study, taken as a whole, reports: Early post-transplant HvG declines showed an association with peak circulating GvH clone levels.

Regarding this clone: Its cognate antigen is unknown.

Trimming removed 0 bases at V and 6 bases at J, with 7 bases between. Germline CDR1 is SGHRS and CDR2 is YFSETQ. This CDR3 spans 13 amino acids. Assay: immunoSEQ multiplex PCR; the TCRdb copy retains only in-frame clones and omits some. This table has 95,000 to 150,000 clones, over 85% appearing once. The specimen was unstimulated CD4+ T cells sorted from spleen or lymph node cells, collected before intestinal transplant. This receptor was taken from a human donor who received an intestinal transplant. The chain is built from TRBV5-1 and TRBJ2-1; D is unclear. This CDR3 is CASSLEGPNEQFF. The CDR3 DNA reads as TGCGCCAGCAGCTTGGAAGGGCCCAATGAGCAGTTCTTC.